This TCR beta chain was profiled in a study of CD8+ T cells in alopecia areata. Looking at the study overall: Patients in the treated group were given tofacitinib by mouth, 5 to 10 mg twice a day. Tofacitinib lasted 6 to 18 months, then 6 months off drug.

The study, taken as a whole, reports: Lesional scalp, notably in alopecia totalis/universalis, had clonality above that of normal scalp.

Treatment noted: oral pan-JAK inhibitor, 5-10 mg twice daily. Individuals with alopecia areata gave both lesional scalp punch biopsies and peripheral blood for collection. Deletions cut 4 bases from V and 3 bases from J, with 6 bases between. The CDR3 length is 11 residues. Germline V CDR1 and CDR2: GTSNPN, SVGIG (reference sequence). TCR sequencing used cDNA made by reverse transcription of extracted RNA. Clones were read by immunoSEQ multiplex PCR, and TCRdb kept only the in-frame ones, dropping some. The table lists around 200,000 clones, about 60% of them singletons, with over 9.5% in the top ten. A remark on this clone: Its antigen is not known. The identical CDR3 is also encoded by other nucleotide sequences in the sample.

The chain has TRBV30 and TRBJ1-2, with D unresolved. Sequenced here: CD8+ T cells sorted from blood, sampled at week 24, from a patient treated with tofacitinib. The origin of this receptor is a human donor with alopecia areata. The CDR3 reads CAWTVDYGYTF. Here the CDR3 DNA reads TGTGCCTGGACAGTGGACTATGGCTACACCTTC.